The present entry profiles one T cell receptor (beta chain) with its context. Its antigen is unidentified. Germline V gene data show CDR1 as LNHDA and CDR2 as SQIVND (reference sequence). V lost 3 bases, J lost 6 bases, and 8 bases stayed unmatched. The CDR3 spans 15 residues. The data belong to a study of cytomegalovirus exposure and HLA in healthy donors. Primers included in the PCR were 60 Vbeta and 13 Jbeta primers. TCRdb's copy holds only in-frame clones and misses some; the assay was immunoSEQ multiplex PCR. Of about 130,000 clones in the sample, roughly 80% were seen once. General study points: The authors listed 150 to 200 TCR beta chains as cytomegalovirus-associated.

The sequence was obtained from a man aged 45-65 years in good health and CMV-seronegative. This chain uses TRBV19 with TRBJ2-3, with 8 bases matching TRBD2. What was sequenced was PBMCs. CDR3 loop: CASSMWIAGSDTQYF. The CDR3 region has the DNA TGTGCCAGTAGTATGTGGATAGCGGGGTCTGATACGCAGTATTTT.